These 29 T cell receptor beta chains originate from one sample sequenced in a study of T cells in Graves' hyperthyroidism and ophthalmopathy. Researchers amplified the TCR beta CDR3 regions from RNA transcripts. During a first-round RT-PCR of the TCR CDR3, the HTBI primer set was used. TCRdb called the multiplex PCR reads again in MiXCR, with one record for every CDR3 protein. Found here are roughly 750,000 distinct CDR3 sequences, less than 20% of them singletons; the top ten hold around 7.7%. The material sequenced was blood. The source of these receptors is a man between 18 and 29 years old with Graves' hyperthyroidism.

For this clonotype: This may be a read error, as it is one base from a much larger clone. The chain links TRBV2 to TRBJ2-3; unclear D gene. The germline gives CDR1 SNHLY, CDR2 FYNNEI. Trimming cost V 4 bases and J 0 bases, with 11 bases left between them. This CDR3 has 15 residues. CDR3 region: CASSGSDISTDTQYF. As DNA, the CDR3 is TGTGCCAGCAGTGGGTCGGATATTAGCACAGATACGCAGTATTTT.

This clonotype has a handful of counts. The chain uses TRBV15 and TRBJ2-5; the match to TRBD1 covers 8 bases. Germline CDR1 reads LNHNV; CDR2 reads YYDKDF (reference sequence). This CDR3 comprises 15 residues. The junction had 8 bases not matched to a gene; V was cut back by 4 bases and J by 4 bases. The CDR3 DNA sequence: TGTGCCACCAGCAAACGACAGGGGTCGGGAGAGACCCAGTACTTC. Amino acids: CATSKRQGSGETQYF. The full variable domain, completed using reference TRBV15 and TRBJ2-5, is DAMVIQNPRYQVTQFGKPVTLSCSQTLNHNVMYWYQQKSSQAPKLLFHYYDKDFNNEADTPDNFQSRRPNTSFCFLDIRSPGLGDTAMYLCATSKRQGSGETQYFGPGTRLLVL.

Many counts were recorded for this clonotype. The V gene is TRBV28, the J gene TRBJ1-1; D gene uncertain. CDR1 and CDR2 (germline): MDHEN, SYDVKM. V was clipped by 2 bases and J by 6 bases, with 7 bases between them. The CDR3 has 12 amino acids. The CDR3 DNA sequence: TGTGCCAGCAGTTTACGAGGTCCTGAAGCTTTCTTT. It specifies CASSLRGPEAFF.

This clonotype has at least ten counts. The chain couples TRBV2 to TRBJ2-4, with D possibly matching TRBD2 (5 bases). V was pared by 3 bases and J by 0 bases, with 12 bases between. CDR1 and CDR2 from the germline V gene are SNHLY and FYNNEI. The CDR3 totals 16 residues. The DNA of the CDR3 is TGTGCCAGCAGTGAGGTTCTGGGAGTAGCCAAAAACATTCAGTACTTC. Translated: CASSEVLGVAKNIQYF. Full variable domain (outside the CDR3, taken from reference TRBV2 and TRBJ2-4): EPEVTQTPSHQVTQMGQEVILRCVPISNHLYFYWYRQILGQKVEFLVSFYNNEISEKSEIFDDQFSVERPDGSNFTLKIRSTKLEDSAMYFCASSEVLGVAKNIQYFGAGTRLSVL.

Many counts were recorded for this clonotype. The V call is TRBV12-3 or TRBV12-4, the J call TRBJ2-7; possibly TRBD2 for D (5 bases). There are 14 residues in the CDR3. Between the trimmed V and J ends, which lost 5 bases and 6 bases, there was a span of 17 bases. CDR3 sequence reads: CASSLRAISPEQYF. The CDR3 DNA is TGTGCCAGCAGTCTGCGGGCCATCTCCCCCGAGCAGTACTTC.

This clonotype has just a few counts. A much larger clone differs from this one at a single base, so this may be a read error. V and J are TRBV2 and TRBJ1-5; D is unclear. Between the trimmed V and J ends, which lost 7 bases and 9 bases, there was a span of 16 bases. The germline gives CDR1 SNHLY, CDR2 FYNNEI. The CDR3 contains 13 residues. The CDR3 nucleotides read TGTGCCAGCACCTGCGCCATTCCTTCGCCCCAGCATTTT. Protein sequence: CASTCAIPSPQHF.

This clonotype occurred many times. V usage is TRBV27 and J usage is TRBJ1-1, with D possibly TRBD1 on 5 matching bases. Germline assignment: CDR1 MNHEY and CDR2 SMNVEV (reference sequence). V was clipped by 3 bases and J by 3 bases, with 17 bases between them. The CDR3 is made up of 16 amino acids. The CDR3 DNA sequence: TGTGCCAGCAGTTTTCGGGCAGGGAGGCACCACACTGAAGCTTTCTTT. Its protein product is CASSFRAGRHHTEAFF.

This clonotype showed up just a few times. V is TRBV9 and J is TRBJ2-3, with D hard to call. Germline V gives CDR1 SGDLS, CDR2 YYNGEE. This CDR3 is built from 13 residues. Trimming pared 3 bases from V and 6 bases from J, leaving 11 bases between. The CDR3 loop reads CASSAPSRDTQYF. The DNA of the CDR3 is TGTGCCAGCAGCGCCCCCTCGAGGGATACGCAGTATTTT.

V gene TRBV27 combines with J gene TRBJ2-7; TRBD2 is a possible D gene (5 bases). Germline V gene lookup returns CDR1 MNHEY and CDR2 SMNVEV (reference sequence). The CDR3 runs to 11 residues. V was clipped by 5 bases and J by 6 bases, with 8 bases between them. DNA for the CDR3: TGTGCCAGCAGTGAGGGTTCCGAGCAGTACTTC. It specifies CASSEGSEQYF.

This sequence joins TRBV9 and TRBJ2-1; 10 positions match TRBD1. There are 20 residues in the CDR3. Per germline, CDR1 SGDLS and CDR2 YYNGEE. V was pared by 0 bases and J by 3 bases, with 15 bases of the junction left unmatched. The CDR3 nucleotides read TGTGCCAGCAGCGTAGGGTTCCCCTTTTATTGGGACAGGGGCTACAATGAGCAGTTCTTC. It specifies CASSVGFPFYWDRGYNEQFF. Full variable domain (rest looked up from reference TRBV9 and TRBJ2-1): DSGVTQTPKHLITATGQRVTLRCSPRSGDLSVYWYQQSLDQGLQFLIQYYNGEERAKGNILERFSAQQFPDLHSELNLSSLELGDSALYFCASSVGFPFYWDRGYNEQFFGPGTRLTVL.

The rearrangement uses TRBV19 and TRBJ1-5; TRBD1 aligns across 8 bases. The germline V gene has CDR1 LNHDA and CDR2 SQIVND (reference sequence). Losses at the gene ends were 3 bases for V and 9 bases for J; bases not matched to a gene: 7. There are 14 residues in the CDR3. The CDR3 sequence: CASSIGTGPAPQHF. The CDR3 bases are TGTGCCAGTAGTATCGGGACAGGACCCGCGCCCCAGCATTTT. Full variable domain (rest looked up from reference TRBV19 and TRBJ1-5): DGGITQSPKYLFRKEGQNVTLSCEQNLNHDAMYWYRQDPGQGLRLIYYSQIVNDFQKGDIAEGYSVSREKKESFPLTVTSAQKNPTAFYLCASSIGTGPAPQHFGDGTRLSIL.

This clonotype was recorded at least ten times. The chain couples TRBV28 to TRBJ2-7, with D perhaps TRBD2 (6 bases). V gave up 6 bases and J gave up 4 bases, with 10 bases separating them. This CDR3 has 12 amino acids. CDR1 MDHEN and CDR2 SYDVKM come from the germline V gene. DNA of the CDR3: TGTGCCAGCAGCTTAGCGGCTTACGAGCAGTACTTC. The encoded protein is CASSLAAYEQYF.

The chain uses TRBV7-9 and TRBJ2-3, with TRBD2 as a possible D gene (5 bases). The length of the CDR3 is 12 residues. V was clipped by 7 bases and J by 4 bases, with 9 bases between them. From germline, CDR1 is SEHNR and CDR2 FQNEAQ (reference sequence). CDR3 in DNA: TGTGCCAGCACCGAGGGCTCAGATACGCAGTATTTT. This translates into CASTEGSDTQYF. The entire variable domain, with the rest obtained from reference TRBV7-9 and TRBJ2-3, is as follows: DTGVSQNPRHKITKRGQNVTFRCDPISEHNRLYWYRQTLGQGPEFLTYFQNEAQLEKSRLLSDRFSAERPKGSFSTLEIQRTEQGDSAMYLCASTEGSDTQYFGPGTRLTVL.

The CDR3 here is CASSEGGIEAFF. The DNA of the CDR3 is TGTGCCAGCAGTGAAGGGGGCATTGAAGCTTTCTTT. The gene calls are TRBV2 and TRBJ1-1; tentatively, D is TRBD1 (5 bases). Germline V gene data show CDR1 as SNHLY and CDR2 as FYNNEI. V lost 1 base, J lost 7 bases, and 7 bases lay in between. The length of the CDR3 is 12 residues.

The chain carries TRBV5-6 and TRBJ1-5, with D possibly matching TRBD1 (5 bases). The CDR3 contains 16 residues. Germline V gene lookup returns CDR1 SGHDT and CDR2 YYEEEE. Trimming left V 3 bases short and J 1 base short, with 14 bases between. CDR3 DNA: TGTGCCAGCAGCTCCGGGACGGCGGAGAGCAATCAGCCCCAGCATTTT. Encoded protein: CASSSGTAESNQPQHF. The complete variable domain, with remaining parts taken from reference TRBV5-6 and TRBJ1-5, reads DAGVTQSPTHLIKTRGQQVTLRCSPKSGHDTVSWYQQALGQGPQFIFQYYEEEERQRGNFPDRFSGHQFPNYSSELNVNALLLGDSALYLCASSSGTAESNQPQHFGDGTRLSIL.

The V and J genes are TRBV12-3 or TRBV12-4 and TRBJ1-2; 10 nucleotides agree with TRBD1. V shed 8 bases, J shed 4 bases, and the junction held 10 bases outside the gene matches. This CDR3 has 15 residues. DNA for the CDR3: TGTGCCAGCGGGGTGACAGGGGGCGTTCGCTATGGCTACACCTTC. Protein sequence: CASGVTGGVRYGYTF.

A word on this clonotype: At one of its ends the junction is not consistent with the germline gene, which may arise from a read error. For the CDR3, the DNA is TGTGCCAGCAGTAGCAGGGACGGGGATAGCCATCAGCCCCAGCATTTT. Its translation is CASSSRDGDSHQPQHF. The rearrangement links TRBV12-3 or TRBV12-4 to TRBJ1-5, with a weak D call TRBD1 (5 bases). CDR3 length: 16 amino acids.

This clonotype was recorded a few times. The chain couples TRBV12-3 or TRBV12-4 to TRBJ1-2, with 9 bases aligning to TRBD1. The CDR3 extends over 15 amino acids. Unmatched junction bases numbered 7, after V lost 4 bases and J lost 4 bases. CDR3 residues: CASSSTGGGGYGYTF. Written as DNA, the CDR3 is TGTGCCAGCAGTTCCACAGGGGGCGGTGGCTATGGCTACACCTTC.

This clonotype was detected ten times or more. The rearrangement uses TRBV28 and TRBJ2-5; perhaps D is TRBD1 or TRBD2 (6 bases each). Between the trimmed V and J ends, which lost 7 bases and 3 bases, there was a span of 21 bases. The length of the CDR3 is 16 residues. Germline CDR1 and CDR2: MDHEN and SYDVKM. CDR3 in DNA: TGTGCCAGCACGGGGGCAGACAAGAATAAAGAAGAGACCCAGTACTTC. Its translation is CASTGADKNKEETQYF.

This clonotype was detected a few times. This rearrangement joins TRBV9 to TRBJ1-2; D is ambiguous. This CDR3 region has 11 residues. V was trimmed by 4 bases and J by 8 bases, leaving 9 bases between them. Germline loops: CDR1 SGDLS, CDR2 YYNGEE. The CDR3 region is CASSLDSGYTF. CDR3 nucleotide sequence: TGTGCCAGCAGCCTGGATTCGGGCTACACCTTC.

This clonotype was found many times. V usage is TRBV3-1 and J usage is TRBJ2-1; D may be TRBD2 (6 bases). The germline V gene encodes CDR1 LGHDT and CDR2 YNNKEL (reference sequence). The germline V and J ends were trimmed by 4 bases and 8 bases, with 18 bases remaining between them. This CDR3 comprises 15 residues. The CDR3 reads CASSRLGGSQDEQFF. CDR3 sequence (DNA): TGTGCCAGCAGCCGTCTTGGGGGGAGTCAGGATGAGCAGTTCTTC.

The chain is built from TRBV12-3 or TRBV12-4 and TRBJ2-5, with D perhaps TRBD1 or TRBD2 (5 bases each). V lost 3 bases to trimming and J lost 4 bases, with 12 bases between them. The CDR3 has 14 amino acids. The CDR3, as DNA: TGTGCCAGCAGTTTCCCAGGGAGTGGAGAGACCCAGTACTTC. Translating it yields CASSFPGSGETQYF.

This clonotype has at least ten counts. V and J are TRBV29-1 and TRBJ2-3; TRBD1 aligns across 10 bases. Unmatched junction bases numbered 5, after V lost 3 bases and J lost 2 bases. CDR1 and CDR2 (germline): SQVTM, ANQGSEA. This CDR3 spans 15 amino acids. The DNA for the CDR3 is TGCAGCGTTGAGGGGGGACAGGGGATCACAGATACGCAGTATTTT. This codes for CSVEGGQGITDTQYF.

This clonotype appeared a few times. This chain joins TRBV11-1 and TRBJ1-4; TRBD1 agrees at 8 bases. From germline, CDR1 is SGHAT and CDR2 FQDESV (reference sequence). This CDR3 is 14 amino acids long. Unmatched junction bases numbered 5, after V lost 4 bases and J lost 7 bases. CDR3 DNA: TGTGCCAGCAGCTCCAGGGGGCGCGGTGAAAAACTGTTTTTT. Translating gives CASSSRGRGEKLFF.

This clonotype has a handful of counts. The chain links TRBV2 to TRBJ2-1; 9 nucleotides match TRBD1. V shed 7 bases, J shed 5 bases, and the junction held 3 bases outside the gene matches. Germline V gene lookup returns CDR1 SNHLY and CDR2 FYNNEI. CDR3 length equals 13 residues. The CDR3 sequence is CASMRDRDNEQFF. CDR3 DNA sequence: TGTGCCAGCATGAGGGACAGGGACAATGAGCAGTTCTTC.

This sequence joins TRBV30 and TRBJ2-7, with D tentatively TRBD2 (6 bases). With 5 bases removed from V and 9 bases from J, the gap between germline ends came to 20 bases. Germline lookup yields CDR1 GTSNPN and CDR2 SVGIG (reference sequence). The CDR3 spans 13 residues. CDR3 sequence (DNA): TGTGCCTGGGGGGACTGGAGGACGGACGGGCAGTACTTC. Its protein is CAWGDWRTDGQYF.

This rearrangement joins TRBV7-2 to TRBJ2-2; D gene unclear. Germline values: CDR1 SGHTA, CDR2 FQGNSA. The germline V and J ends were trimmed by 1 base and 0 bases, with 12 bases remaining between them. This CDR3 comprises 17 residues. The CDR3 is CASSLDPVNSNTGELFF. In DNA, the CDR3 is TGTGCCAGCAGCTTAGACCCGGTCAACTCGAACACCGGGGAGCTGTTTTTT.

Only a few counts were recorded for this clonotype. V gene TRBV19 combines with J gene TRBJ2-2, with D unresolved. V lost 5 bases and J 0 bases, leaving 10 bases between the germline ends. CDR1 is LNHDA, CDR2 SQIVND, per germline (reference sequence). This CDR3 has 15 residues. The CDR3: CASSVASSNTGELFF. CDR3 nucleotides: TGTGCCAGTAGTGTAGCCAGTTCGAACACCGGGGAGCTGTTTTTT.

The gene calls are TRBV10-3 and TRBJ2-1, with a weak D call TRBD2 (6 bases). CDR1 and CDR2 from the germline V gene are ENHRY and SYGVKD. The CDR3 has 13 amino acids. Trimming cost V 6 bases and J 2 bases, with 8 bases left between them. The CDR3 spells CAIRRETYNEQFF. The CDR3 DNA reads TGTGCCATCAGGCGGGAAACCTACAATGAGCAGTTCTTC.